The clone carrying this TCR beta chain came up once. Its antigen is unidentified. Assay: immunoSEQ multiplex PCR; the TCRdb copy retains only in-frame clones and omits some. The sample shows fewer than 900,000 clones, around 90% of them seen only once. This sample was included in a study of Ad26.COV2.S vaccination and SARS-CoV-2 variants. For the study at large: By the intramuscular route, Ad26.COV2.S was given once, or twice 56 days apart. General study findings and limits: Possible underestimation of total T cell responses by the TCR breadth and depth analyses was noted. Placebo recipients showed lower spike-specific TCR breadth than vaccinees.

Sample treatment: some 19 received Ad26.COV2.S at low or high dose, single or two shots; several received placebo; per-sample allocation not given. Samples came from day 63 after the first vaccine or placebo injection. The sample came from a Boston adult aged 18-55 years. The V gene's germline CDR1 is GTSNPN and CDR2 SVGIG (reference sequence). The CDR3 extends over 13 amino acids. V was cut by 0 bases and J by 9 bases, with 12 bases left in between. The source is a person aged 18-65 years who received the Ad26.COV2.S COVID-19 vaccine or a placebo. V and J are TRBV30 and TRBJ2-1, with D possibly TRBD2 on 5 matching bases. The sample consisted of peripheral blood, taken in a trial of Ad26.COV2.S vaccine versus placebo. The CDR3 DNA reads TGTGCCTGGAGTGTACTGCCCAGCGGTGAGCAGTTCTTC. Translated, it gives CAWSVLPSGEQFF.